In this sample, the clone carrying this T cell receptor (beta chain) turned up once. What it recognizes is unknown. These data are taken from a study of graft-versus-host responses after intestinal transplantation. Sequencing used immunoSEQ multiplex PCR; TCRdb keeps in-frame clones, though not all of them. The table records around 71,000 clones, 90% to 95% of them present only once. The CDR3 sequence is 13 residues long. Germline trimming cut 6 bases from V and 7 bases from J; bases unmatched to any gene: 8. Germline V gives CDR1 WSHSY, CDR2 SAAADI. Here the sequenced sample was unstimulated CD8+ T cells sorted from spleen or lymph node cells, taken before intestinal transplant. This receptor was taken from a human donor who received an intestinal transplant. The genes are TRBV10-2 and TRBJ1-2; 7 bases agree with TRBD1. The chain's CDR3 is CASRQGISGGYTF. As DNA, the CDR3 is TGCGCCAGCAGACAGGGGATTTCAGGTGGCTACACCTTC.